This T cell receptor beta chain derives from a study of blood T cells in healthy people across ages. General observations from the study: Greater diversity and more naive CD4+ cells were seen in long-lived donors than in aged donors.

The CDR3 loop spans 14 amino acids. Germline CDR1 reads MNHEY; CDR2 reads SVGAGI. The V gene lost 2 bases and the J gene lost 8 bases, with 15 bases spanning the gap. A sample-barcoded 5' primer and a J-beta primer mix were used in a second PCR of about 7 to 12 cycles. Each cDNA molecule, via a template-switch adaptor with 12 random nucleotides, was tagged. TCRdb analysed the 5' RACE reads with MiXCR anew, one entry per CDR3 protein. The sample includes 720,000 or so distinct CDR3 sequences, roughly two fifths seen only once; the top ten take approximately 31%. Healthy Russian Caucasian donors spanned ages about 6 to 95 years. Per sample, extraction of total RNA gave at least 5.5 micrograms in every case. This clonotype was seen only a few times. Its target is not known.

The rearrangement uses TRBV6-5 and TRBJ1-2, with D perhaps TRBD1 (5 bases). This receptor was obtained from a man older than 75 in good health. Sequenced material: blood. The CDR3 DNA reads as TGTGCCAGCAGTTACGCGAGGGGAGCTAGCGGCTACACCTTC. Amino acids: CASSYARGASGYTF.